These 20 T cell receptor beta chains were sequenced from one sample in a study of blood T cell repertoires in COVID-19 (dated by TCRdb to 2019 to 2021). Receptor libraries were prepared by the immunoSEQ multiplex PCR assay. Sourced from immuneACCESS, this table was stored by TCRdb with only in-frame sequences that have V and J called. A share of the clones is absent; for the studies checked, an unresolved V gene accounts for under half, and the remainder has no known explanation. The table for this sample lists almost 80,000 clones; approximately 90% of them were counted only once. The ten top clones hold 0.75% to 0.8% of the sample. Material: peripheral blood. The receptor source for this set is a woman aged 80 or over with acute or convalescent COVID-19.

The gene calls are TRBV7-9 and TRBJ1-2; 9 bases fit TRBD1. The CDR3 has 15 residues. V shed 5 bases and J 4 bases; nucleotides not matched to a gene: 8. The germline V gene has CDR1 SEHNR and CDR2 FQNEAQ (reference sequence). The CDR3 nucleotides read TGTGCCAGCAGCACCGGGACAGGGAGAGGCTATGGCTACACCTTC. It yields the protein CASSTGTGRGYGYTF. The whole variable domain, filled in from reference TRBV7-9 and TRBJ1-2, reads DTGVSQNPRHKITKRGQNVTFRCDPISEHNRLYWYRQTLGQGPEFLTYFQNEAQLEKSRLLSDRFSAERPKGSFSTLEIQRTEQGDSAMYLCASSTGTGRGYGYTFGSGTRLTVV.

The rearrangement joins TRBV6-5 to TRBJ2-2; tentative D call: TRBD1 (5 bases). The germline gives CDR1 MNHEY, CDR2 SVGAGI. The V gene lost 6 bases and the J gene lost 3 bases, with 11 bases spanning the gap. The CDR3 totals 14 residues. CDR3 sequence reads: CASRLTGYTGELFF. The CDR3 nucleotides read TGTGCCAGCAGATTAACAGGCTACACCGGGGAGCTGTTTTTT.

This sequence joins TRBV19 and TRBJ1-2; 9 bases align to TRBD1. Germline V lookup: CDR1 LNHDA, CDR2 SQIVND (reference sequence). V shed 8 bases, J shed 7 bases, and the junction held 5 bases outside the gene matches. There are 12 residues in the CDR3. The CDR3 loop reads CASEQGARGYTF. The CDR3 DNA is TGTGCCAGTGAACAGGGGGCGCGTGGCTACACCTTC.

This chain joins TRBV2 and TRBJ2-2, with a possible D match to TRBD2 (6 bases). The CDR3 is 15 amino acids. Looked up from germline, CDR1 is SNHLY and CDR2 is FYNNEI. Trimming shortened V by 1 base and J by 7 bases, and 13 bases separated the two germline ends. The CDR3 region has the DNA TGTGCCAGCAGTGAAGGACTAGGTTATGTCGGGGAGCTGTTTTTT. Protein sequence: CASSEGLGYVGELFF.

The chain uses TRBV5-4 and TRBJ2-3; TRBD1 aligns across 9 bases. The CDR3 is 16 residues long. V lost 3 bases to trimming and J lost 0 bases; unmatched junction nucleotides: 5. Germline V gene sequence: CDR1 SGHNT, CDR2 YYREEE (reference sequence). The CDR3 loop reads CASSSRTGDSTDTQYF. The DNA of the CDR3 is TGTGCCAGCAGCTCCCGGACAGGGGACAGCACAGATACGCAGTATTTT.

V usage is TRBV18 and J usage is TRBJ1-5; TRBD1 might be the D (6 bases). V was pared by 1 base and J by 4 bases, with 17 bases between. CDR1 and CDR2 (germline): KGHSH, LQKENI. This CDR3 has 17 amino acids. DNA of the CDR3: TGTGCCAGCTCACCACAGAGACAAGGGGGGGGAAATCAGCCCCAGCATTTT. Protein product: CASSPQRQGGGNQPQHF.

The rearrangement joins TRBV5-1 to TRBJ1-1, with D hard to call. Trimming removed 3 bases from V and 2 bases from J, with 14 bases in between. CDR1 SGHRS and CDR2 YFSETQ come from the germline V gene. The length of the CDR3 is 15 residues. CDR3: CASSSDPGRNTEAFF. DNA for the CDR3: TGCGCCAGCAGCTCGGACCCCGGGAGAAACACTGAAGCTTTCTTT.

The chain has TRBV19 and TRBJ1-5, with D possibly TRBD1 on 6 matching bases. Per germline, CDR1 LNHDA and CDR2 SQIVND (reference sequence). Trimming cost V 3 bases and J 1 base, with 13 bases left between them. CDR3 length: 16 amino acids. The CDR3: CASSIGVRGSNQPQHF. The CDR3 coding sequence is TGTGCCAGTAGTATTGGGGTCAGGGGAAGCAATCAGCCCCAGCATTTT.

The chain joins TRBV9 to TRBJ2-3; a possible D gene is TRBD2 (5 bases). Germline lookup yields CDR1 SGDLS and CDR2 YYNGEE. V lost 4 bases and J lost 0, with 15 bases in between. CDR3 length: 16 amino acids. Written as DNA, the CDR3 is TGTGCCAGCAGCCCAGAGGGAGTTACTAGCACAGATACGCAGTATTTT. Translated: CASSPEGVTSTDTQYF. Full variable domain (remainder filled in from reference TRBV9 and TRBJ2-3): DSGVTQTPKHLITATGQRVTLRCSPRSGDLSVYWYQQSLDQGLQFLIQYYNGEERAKGNILERFSAQQFPDLHSELNLSSLELGDSALYFCASSPEGVTSTDTQYFGPGTRLTVL.

This sequence joins TRBV6-5 and TRBJ2-3, with 8 bases matching TRBD2. Germline V lookup: CDR1 MNHEY, CDR2 SVGAGI. J lost 7 bases, V lost 2 bases, and 11 bases had no gene match. This CDR3 spans 16 amino acids. CDR3 amino acids: CASSYIAGGRGNTQYF. As DNA, the CDR3 is TGTGCCAGCAGTTACATTGCGGGAGGACGGGGCAATACGCAGTATTTT.

This chain uses TRBV7-2 with TRBJ2-7, with D tentatively TRBD2 (6 bases). The CDR3 covers 15 residues. V lost 3 bases, J lost 0 bases, and 12 bases lay in between. Germline CDR1 reads SGHTA; CDR2 reads FQGNSA. CDR3 region: CASSFRAGSSYEQYF. The CDR3 DNA reads as TGTGCCAGCAGCTTCCGAGCGGGTAGCTCCTACGAGCAGTACTTC.

The chain combines TRBV18 with TRBJ1-2, with unresolved D. Germline lookup yields CDR1 KGHSH and CDR2 LQKENI. The ends were cut back, 2 bases at V and 8 bases at J, with 15 bases in the middle. The CDR3 covers 14 residues. CDR3 region: CASSPEITDRGYTF. In DNA form, the CDR3 reads TGTGCCAGCTCACCAGAAATAACAGATCGGGGCTACACCTTC.

The chain carries TRBV11-1 and TRBJ1-4, with D uncertain. Per germline, CDR1 SGHAT and CDR2 FQDESV (reference sequence). V was shortened by 5 bases and J by 7 bases, with 8 bases between the two germline ends. The CDR3 is made up of 12 amino acids. CDR3 protein: CASSPGREKLFF. In nucleotides, the CDR3 is TGTGCCAGCAGCCCCGGTCGTGAAAAACTGTTTTTT. The complete variable domain, with remaining parts taken from reference TRBV11-1 and TRBJ1-4, reads EAEVAQSPRYKITEKSQAVAFWCDPISGHATLYWYRQILGQGPELLVQFQDESVVDDSQLPKDRFSAERLKGVDSTLKIQPAELGDSAMYLCASSPGREKLFFGSGTQLSVL.

This clone was detected only once. The gene calls are TRBV7-2 and TRBJ2-7; TRBD1 agrees at 7 bases. CDR1 and CDR2 (germline): SGHTA, FQGNSA. This CDR3 comprises 15 residues. The ends lost 1 base at V and 6 bases at J; junction bases unmatched: 9. Written as DNA, the CDR3 is TGTGCCAGCAGCTTAGGGCCGGGACAGAATACCGAGCAGTACTTC. Protein sequence: CASSLGPGQNTEQYF.

The V call is TRBV5-1, the J call TRBJ2-7; TRBD1 matches at 9 bases. Trimming cost V 3 bases and J 2 bases; bases outside gene matches: 3. Germline loops: CDR1 SGHRS, CDR2 YFSETQ. This CDR3 spans 14 amino acids. CDR3 amino acids: CASSWGQGAYEQYF. The CDR3 coding sequence is TGCGCCAGCAGCTGGGGACAGGGCGCCTACGAGCAGTACTTC.

This CDR3 is CASSLGGTAYEQYF. The CDR3 DNA reads TGTGCCAGCAGTTTGGGAGGGACGGCTTACGAGCAGTACTTC. The chain employs TRBV27 and TRBJ2-7, with 7 nucleotides matching TRBD2. The CDR3 is 14 amino acids. V lost 3 bases and J lost 4; bases outside the gene matches: 6. Germline CDR1 MNHEY, CDR2 SMNVEV (reference sequence).

This sequence joins TRBV6-2 or TRBV6-3 and TRBJ1-5; 9 positions agree with TRBD1. The germline gives CDR1 MNHEY, CDR2 SVGEGT. Unmatched junction bases numbered 14, after V lost 2 bases and J lost 0 bases. This CDR3 spans 20 amino acids. CDR3 residues: CASSYPRPGTGQYSNQPQHF. CDR3 DNA sequence: TGTGCCAGCAGTTACCCGAGACCCGGGACAGGGCAGTATAGCAATCAGCCCCAGCATTTT.

The rearrangement uses TRBV2 and TRBJ2-6, with 7 bases that match TRBD1. Germline values: CDR1 SNHLY, CDR2 FYNNEI. The CDR3 extends over 17 amino acids. V lost 7 bases and J lost 1; bases outside the gene matches: 10. Written as DNA, the CDR3 is TGTGCCAGCAAGAGGTACAGGGGCGGGTCTGGGGCCAACGTCCTGACTTTC. It codes for CASKRYRGGSGANVLTF.

J is TRBJ2-6 and V is TRBV6-5; 7 bases are a match to TRBD2. The CDR3 runs to 14 residues. Germline lookup yields CDR1 MNHEY and CDR2 SVGAGI. Trimming removed 8 bases from V and 2 bases from J; junction bases left unmatched: 3. CDR3 amino acids: CASREVPGANVLTF. The DNA for the CDR3 is TGTGCCAGCCGGGAGGTCCCTGGGGCCAACGTCCTGACTTTC.

DNA of the CDR3: TGTGCCAGCAGCCAAGAAACACTAGCCTTCGTTCCCAATGAGCAGTTCTTC. Residues: CASSQETLAFVPNEQFF. The chain couples TRBV4-2 to TRBJ2-1; a possible D gene is TRBD2 (6 bases). This CDR3 region has 17 residues. CDR1 and CDR2 from the germline V gene are LGHNA and YNFKEQ. Trimming left V 0 bases short and J 6 bases short, with 18 bases between.